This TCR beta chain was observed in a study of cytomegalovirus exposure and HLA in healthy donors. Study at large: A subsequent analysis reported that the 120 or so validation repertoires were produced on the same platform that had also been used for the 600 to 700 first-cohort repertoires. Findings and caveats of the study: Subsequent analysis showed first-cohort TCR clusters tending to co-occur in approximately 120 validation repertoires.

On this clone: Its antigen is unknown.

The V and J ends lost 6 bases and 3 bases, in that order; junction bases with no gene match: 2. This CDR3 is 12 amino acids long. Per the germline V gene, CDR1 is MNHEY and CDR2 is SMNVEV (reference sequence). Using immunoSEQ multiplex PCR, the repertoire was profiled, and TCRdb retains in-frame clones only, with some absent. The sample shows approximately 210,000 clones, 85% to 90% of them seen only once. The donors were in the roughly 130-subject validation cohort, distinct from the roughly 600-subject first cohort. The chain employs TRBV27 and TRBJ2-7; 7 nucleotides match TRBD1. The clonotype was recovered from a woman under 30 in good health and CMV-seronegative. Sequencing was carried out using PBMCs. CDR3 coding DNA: TGTGCCAGCAGAAACAGGGGCTACGAGCAGTACTTC. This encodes CASRNRGYEQYF.